This TCR beta chain was recovered during a study of identical twins. Trimming removed 6 bases at V and 0 bases at J, with 18 bases between. Germline V gene lookup returns CDR1 MNHEY and CDR2 SVGEGT. This CDR3 region has 17 residues. TCRdb itself ran the 5' RACE reads through MiXCR, one entry per CDR3 protein. The sample lists around 550,000 distinct CDR3 sequences, 13% to 15% seen once, with roughly 0.46% in the top ten. This clonotype was recorded at least ten times. The antigen remains undetermined. Findings and caveats of the study: Among beta out-of-frame sequences, excess sharing between twins appeared weaker. Alpha sequences out of frame and shared by twins had excess low generation probability.

The data also belong to a second study, concerning yellow fever vaccine responses in identical twins. That paper states: In identical twins, vaccine T cell responses appeared partly shared and partly individual.

This sequence was found in a woman younger than 35 in good health. The sequencing sample was made of CD4+ T cells sorted from blood. This chain connects TRBV6-2 or TRBV6-3 to TRBJ1-3; maybe TRBD1 (5 bases). CDR3 in DNA: TGTGCCAGCAGGGCAGGGTCCCTCCGGAACTCTGGAAACACCATATATTTT. Residues: CASRAGSLRNSGNTIYF.